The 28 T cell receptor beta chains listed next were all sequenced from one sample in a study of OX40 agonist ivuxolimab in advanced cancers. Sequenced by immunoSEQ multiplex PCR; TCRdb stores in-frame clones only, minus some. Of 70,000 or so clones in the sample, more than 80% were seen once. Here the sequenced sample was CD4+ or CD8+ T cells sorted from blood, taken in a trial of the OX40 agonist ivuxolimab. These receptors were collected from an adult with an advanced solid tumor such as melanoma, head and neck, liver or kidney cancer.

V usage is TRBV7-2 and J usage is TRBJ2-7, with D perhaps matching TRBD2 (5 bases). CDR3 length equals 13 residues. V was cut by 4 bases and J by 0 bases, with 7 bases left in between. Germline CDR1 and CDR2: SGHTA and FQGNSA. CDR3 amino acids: CASSSAGSYEQYF. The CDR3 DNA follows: TGTGCCAGCAGCTCTGCGGGCTCCTACGAGCAGTACTTC.

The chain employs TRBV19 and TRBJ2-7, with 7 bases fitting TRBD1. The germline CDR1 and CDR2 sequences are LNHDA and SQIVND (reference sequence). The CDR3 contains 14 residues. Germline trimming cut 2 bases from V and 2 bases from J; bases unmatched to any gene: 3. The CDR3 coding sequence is TGTGCCAGTAGTATAAGGGGACAGCCCTACGAGCAGTACTTC. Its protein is CASSIRGQPYEQYF.

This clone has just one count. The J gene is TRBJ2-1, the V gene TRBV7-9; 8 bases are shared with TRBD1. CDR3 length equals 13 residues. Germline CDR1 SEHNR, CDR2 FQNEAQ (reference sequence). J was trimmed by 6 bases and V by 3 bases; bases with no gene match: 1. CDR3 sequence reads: CASSFDRGNEQFF. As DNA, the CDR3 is TGTGCCAGCAGCTTTGACAGGGGCAATGAGCAGTTCTTC.

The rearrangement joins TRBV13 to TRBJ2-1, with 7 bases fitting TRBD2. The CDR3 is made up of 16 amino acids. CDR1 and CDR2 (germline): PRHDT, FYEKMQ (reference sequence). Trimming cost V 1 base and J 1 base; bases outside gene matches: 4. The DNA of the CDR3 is TGTGCCAGCAGCTTAGTTCCAGCGGGGTCCTACAATGAGCAGTTCTTC. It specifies CASSLVPAGSYNEQFF. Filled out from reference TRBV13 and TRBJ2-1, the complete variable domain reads AAGVIQSPRHLIKEKRETATLKCYPIPRHDTVYWYQQGPGQDPQFLISFYEKMQSDKGSIPDRFSAQQFSDYHSELNMSSLELGDSALYFCASSLVPAGSYNEQFFGPGTRLTVL.

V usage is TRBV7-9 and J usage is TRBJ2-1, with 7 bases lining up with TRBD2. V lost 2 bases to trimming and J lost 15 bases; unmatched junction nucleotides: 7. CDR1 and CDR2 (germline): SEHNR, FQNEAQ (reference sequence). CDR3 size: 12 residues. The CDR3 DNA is TGTGCCAGCAGCTTACAGGGAGGGAACCGGTTCTTC. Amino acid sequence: CASSLQGGNRFF.

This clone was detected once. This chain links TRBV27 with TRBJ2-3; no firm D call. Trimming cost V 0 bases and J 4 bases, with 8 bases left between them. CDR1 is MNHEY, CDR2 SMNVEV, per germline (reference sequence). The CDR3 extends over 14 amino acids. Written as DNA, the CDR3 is TGTGCCAGCAGTTTATCCCAGACCGCAGATACGCAGTATTTT. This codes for CASSLSQTADTQYF.

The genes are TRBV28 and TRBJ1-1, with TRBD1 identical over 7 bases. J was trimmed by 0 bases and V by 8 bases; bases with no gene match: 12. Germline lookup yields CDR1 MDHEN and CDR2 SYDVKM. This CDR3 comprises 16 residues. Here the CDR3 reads CASGGRGRSMNTEAFF. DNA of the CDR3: TGTGCCAGCGGGGGTAGGGGGCGATCCATGAACACTGAAGCTTTCTTT.

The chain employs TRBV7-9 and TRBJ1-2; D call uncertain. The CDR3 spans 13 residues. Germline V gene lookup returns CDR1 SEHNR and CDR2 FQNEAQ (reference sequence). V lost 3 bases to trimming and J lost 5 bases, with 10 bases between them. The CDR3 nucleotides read TGTGCCAGCAGCTTTATGGGAGTATATGGCTACACCTTC. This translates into CASSFMGVYGYTF.

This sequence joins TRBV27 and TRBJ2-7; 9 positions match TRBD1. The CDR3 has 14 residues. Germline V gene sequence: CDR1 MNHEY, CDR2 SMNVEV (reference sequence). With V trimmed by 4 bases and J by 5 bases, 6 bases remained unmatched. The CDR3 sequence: CASSSRTGVNEQYF. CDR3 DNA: TGTGCCAGCAGTTCCCGGACAGGGGTGAACGAGCAGTACTTC.

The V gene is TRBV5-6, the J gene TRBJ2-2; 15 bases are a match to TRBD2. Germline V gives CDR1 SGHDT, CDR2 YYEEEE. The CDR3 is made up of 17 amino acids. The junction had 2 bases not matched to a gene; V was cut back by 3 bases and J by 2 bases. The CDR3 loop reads CASSWGLAGGNTGELFF. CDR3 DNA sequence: TGTGCCAGCAGCTGGGGACTAGCGGGAGGTAACACCGGGGAGCTGTTTTTT. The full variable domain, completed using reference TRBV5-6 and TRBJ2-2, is DAGVTQSPTHLIKTRGQQVTLRCSPKSGHDTVSWYQQALGQGPQFIFQYYEEEERQRGNFPDRFSGHQFPNYSSELNVNALLLGDSALYLCASSWGLAGGNTGELFFGEGSRLTVL.

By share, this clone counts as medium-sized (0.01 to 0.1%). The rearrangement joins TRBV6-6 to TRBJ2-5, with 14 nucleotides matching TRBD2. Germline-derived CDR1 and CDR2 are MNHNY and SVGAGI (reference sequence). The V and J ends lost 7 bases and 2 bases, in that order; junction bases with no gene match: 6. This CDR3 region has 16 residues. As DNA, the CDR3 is TGTGCCAGCATCCGACTAGCGGGGGGGCAACAAGAGACCCAGTACTTC. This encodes CASIRLAGGQQETQYF.

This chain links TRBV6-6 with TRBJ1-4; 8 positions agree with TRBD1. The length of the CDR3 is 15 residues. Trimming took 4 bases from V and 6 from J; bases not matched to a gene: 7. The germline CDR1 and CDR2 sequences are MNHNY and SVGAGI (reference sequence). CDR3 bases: TGTGCCAGCAGTTCCCTACAGGGGGGGGATGAAAAACTGTTTTTT. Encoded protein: CASSSLQGGDEKLFF.

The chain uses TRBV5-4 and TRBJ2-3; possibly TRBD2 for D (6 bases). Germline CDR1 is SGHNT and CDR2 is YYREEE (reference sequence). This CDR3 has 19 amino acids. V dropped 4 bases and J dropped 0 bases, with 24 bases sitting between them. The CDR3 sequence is CASSPGDIWAGKSTDTQYF. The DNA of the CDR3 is TGTGCCAGCAGCCCAGGAGATATCTGGGCGGGAAAAAGCACAGATACGCAGTATTTT. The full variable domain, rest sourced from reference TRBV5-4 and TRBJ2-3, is ETGVTQSPTHLIKTRGQQVTLRCSSQSGHNTVSWYQQALGQGPQFIFQYYREEENGRGNFPPRFSGLQFPNYSSELNVNALELDDSALYLCASSPGDIWAGKSTDTQYFGPGTRLTVL.

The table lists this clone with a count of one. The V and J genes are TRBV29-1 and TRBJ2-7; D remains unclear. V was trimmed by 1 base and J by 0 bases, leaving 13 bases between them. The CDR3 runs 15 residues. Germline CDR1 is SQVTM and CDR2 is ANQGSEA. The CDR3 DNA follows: TGCAGCGTTGAAGGGGGTTTGGGTGCCTCCTACGAGCAGTACTTC. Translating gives CSVEGGLGASYEQYF.

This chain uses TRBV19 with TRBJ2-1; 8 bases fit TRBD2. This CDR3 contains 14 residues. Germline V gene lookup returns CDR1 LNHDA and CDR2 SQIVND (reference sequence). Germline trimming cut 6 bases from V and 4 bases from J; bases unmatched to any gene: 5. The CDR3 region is CASSQLAVYNEQFF. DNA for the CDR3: TGTGCCAGTAGCCAACTAGCGGTTTACAATGAGCAGTTCTTC. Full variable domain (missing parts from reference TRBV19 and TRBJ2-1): DGGITQSPKYLFRKEGQNVTLSCEQNLNHDAMYWYRQDPGQGLRLIYYSQIVNDFQKGDIAEGYSVSREKKESFPLTVTSAQKNPTAFYLCASSQLAVYNEQFFGPGTRLTVL.

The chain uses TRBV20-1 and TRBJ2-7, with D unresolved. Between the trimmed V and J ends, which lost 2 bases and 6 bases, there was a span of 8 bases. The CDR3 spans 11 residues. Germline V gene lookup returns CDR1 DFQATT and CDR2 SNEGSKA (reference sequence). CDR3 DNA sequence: TGCAGTGCTAGACGCGTGTCCGAGCAGTACTTC. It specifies CSARRVSEQYF.

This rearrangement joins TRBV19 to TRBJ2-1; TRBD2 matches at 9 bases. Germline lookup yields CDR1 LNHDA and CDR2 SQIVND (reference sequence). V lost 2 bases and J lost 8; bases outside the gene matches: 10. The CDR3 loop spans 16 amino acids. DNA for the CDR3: TGTGCCAGTAGTATAAATCCGGCTAGCGGGATGTATGAGCAGTTCTTC. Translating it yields CASSINPASGMYEQFF. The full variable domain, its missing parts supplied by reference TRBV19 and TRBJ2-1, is DGGITQSPKYLFRKEGQNVTLSCEQNLNHDAMYWYRQDPGQGLRLIYYSQIVNDFQKGDIAEGYSVSREKKESFPLTVTSAQKNPTAFYLCASSINPASGMYEQFFGPGTRLTVL.

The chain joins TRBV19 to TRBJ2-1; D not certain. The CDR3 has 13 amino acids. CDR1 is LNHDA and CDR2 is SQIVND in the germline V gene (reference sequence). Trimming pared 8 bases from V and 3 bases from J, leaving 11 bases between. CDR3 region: CASSPGGYNEQFF. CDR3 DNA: TGTGCCAGTTCTCCCGGCGGCTACAATGAGCAGTTCTTC.

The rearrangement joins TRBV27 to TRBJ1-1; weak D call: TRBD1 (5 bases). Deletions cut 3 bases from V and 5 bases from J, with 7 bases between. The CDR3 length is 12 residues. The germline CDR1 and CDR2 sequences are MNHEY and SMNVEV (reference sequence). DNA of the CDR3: TGTGCCAGCAGTTTGGAGGGGACTGAAGCTTTCTTT. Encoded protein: CASSLEGTEAFF.

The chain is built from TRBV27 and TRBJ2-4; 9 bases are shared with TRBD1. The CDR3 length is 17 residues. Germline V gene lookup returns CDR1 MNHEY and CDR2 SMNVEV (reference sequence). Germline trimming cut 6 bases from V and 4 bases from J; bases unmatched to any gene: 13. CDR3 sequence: CASRELGQGPTKNIQYF. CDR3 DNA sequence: TGTGCCAGCAGAGAATTAGGACAGGGGCCGACTAAAAACATTCAGTACTTC.

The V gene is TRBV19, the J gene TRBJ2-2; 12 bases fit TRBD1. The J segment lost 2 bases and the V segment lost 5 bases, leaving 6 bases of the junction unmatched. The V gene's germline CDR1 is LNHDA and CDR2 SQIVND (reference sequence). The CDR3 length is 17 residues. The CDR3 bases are TGTGCCAGTAGTCACTGGGACAGGGGGCAAAACACCGGGGAGCTGTTTTTT. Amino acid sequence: CASSHWDRGQNTGELFF.

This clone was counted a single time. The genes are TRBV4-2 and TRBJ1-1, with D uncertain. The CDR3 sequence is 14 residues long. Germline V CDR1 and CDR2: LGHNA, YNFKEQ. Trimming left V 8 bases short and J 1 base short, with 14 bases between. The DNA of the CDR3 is TGTGCCAGCGCCATGGGGTTGGGGAACACTGAAGCTTTCTTT. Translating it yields CASAMGLGNTEAFF.

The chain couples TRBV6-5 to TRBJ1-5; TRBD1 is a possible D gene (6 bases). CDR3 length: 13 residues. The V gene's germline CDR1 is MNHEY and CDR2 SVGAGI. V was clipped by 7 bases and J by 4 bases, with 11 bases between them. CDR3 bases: TGTGCCAGCACCTCAACAGGGAATCAGCCCCAGCATTTT. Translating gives CASTSTGNQPQHF.

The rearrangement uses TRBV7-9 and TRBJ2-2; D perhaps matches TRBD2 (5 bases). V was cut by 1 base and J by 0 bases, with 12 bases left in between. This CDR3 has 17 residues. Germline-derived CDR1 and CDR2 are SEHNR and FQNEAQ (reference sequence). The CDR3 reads CASSLGGAGTNTGELFF. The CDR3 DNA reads TGTGCCAGCAGCTTAGGAGGAGCCGGGACGAACACCGGGGAGCTGTTTTTT.

This CDR3 reads CASSLEASSVEQYF. The CDR3 DNA sequence: TGTGCCAGCAGCTTAGAGGCTAGCTCTGTGGAGCAGTACTTC. This chain connects TRBV7-9 to TRBJ2-7; perhaps TRBD2 as D (5 bases). Trimming removed 1 base from V and 7 bases from J, with 14 bases in between. This CDR3 is 14 amino acids long. Germline CDR1 and CDR2: SEHNR and FQNEAQ (reference sequence).

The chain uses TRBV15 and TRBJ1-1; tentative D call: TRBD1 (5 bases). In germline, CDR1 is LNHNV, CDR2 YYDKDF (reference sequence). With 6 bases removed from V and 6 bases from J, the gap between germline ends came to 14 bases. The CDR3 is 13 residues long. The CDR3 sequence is CATRVQVSAEAFF. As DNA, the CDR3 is TGTGCCACCAGGGTACAGGTATCAGCTGAAGCTTTCTTT.

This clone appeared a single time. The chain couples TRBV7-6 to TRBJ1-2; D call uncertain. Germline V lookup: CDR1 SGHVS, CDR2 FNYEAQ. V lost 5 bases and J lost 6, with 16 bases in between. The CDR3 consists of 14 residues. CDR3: CASSLGGPGDGYTF. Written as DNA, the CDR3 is TGTGCCAGCAGCCTCGGCGGACCTGGGGATGGCTACACCTTC.

DNA for the CDR3: TGTGCCAGCAGCATAATCGTGGGGGGGCCCCCCTTAAGCACAGATACGCAGTATTTT. Translated, it gives CASSIIVGGPPLSTDTQYF. The rearrangement links TRBV7-9 to TRBJ2-3, with a weak D call TRBD2 (7 bases). Germline lookup yields CDR1 SEHNR and CDR2 FQNEAQ (reference sequence). Between the trimmed V and J ends, which lost 5 bases and 0 bases, there was a span of 24 bases. CDR3 length: 19 residues.